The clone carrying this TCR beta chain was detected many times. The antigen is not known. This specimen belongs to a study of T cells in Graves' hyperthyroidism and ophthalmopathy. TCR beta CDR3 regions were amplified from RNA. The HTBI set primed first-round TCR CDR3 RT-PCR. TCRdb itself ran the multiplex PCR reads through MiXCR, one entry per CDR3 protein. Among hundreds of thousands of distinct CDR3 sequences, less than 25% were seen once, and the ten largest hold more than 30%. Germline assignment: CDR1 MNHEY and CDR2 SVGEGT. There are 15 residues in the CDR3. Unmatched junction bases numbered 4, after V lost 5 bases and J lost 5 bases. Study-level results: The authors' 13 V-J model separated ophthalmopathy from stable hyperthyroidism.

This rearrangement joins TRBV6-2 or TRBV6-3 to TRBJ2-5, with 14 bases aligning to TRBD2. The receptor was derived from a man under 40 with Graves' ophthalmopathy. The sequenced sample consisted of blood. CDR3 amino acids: CASSRGLAGVETQYF. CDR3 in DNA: TGTGCCAGCAGTCGGGGACTAGCGGGAGTGGAGACCCAGTACTTC.